The present TCR beta chain was sequenced within a study of identical twins. TCRdb reprocessed the 5' RACE reads with MiXCR, giving one entry per CDR3 protein. The sample has fewer than 900,000 distinct CDR3 sequences, about 18% seen once. This CDR3 has 15 residues. Trimming took 6 bases from V and 1 from J, leaving 12 bases between them. Germline CDR1 SEHNR, CDR2 FQNEAQ (reference sequence). Only a few counts were recorded for this clonotype. These same records also appear under a second study, on T cells expressing NK-cell markers. That work states: Sorted CD3+CD56+NKG2C+, CD3+CD56+NKG2C- and CD3+CD56-NKG2C+ T cells provided the TCR beta repertoires.

The sequencing sample was made of PBMCs. The sequence derives from a woman between 18 and 29 years old in good health. The chain links TRBV7-9 to TRBJ2-2, with D maybe TRBD2 (6 bases). CDR3 DNA sequence: TGTGCCAGCAGAACCGGGACTGAGAACACCGGGGAGCTGTTTTTT. Amino acid sequence: CASRTGTENTGELFF.